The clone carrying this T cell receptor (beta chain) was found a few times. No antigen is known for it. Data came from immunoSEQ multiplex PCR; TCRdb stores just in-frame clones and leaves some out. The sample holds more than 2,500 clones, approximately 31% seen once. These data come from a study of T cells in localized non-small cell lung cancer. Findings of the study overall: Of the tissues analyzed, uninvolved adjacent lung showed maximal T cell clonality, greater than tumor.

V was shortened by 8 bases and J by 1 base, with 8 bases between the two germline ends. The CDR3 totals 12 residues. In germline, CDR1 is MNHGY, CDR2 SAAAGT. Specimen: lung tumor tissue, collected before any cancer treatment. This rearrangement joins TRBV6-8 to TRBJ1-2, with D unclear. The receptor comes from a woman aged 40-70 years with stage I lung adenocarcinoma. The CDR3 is CASHQVNYGYTF. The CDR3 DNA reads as TGTGCCAGCCACCAGGTTAACTATGGCTACACCTTC.